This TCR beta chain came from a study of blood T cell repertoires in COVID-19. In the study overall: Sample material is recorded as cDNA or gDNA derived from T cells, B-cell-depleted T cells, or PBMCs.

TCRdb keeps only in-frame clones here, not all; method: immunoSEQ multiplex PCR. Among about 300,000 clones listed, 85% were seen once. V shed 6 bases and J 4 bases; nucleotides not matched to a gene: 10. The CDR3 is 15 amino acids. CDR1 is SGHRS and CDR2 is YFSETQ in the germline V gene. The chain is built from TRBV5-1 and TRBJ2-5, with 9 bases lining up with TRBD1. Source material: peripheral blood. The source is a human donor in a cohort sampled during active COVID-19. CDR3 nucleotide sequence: TGCGCCAGCAACAAAATACAGGGGGCCCCAGAGACCCAGTACTTC. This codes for CASNKIQGAPETQYF.